These 4 T cell receptor beta chains share one sample of origin, sequenced in a study of T cell responses to AZD1222 COVID-19 vaccine. Using immunoSEQ multiplex PCR, the repertoire was profiled, and TCRdb retains in-frame clones only, with some absent. This table has under 200,000 clones, 80% to 95% appearing once. The material was peripheral blood, obtained on day 0 of AZD1222 vaccination. These receptors originate from an adult in good health.

This clone was counted a single time. V and J are TRBV4-1 and TRBJ1-3, with 7 bases identical to TRBD1. CDR3 length: 15 residues. After removal of 3 bases from V and 5 bases from J, the junction contained 7 bases not matched to a gene. Germline V gene lookup returns CDR1 MGHRA and CDR2 YSYEKL. The CDR3 protein is CASSHNRGTRNTIYF. The CDR3 DNA sequence: TGCGCCAGCAGCCATAACAGGGGAACTAGAAACACCATATATTTT.

This chain uses TRBV6-5 with TRBJ2-6; the D is unclear. V was shortened by 5 bases and J by 4 bases, with 9 bases between the two germline ends. Germline-derived CDR1 and CDR2 are MNHEY and SVGAGI. The CDR3 has 14 amino acids. CDR3 nucleotide sequence: TGTGCCAGCAGTCGGGTCGGGGGGGCCAACGTCCTGACTTTC. Translated, it gives CASSRVGGANVLTF.

The chain couples TRBV11-2 to TRBJ1-1; perhaps TRBD1 as D (6 bases). Trimming removed 0 bases at V and 6 bases at J, with 14 bases between. This CDR3 is built from 15 residues. Germline V gives CDR1 SGHAT, CDR2 FQNNGV. The CDR3: CASSLDRTAGPEAFF. The CDR3 DNA reads TGTGCCAGCAGCTTAGATCGGACAGCTGGTCCTGAAGCTTTCTTT.

V gene TRBV11-2 combines with J gene TRBJ2-5, with D possibly called TRBD1 or TRBD2 (7 bases each). The CDR3 sequence is 15 residues long. Looked up from germline, CDR1 is SGHAT and CDR2 is FQNNGV. V was clipped by 5 bases and J by 3 bases, with 16 bases between them. CDR3 DNA sequence: TGTGCCAGCAGCCAGTCAGGGGGGGTAAAAGAGACCCAGTACTTC. This encodes CASSQSGGVKETQYF.